This record looks at one T cell receptor beta chain sequence and its context. The antigen is undetermined. The data belong to a study of T cell clones after liver transplantation. Study details: Three of the eight recipients were HCV-positive; the rest had non-autoimmune, non-viral transplant indications. Whole-study results and caveats: In a couple of subjects, few donor cells limited the measurable donor-reactive repertoire.

Thawed unstimulated PBMCs were FACS-sorted by CD3, CD4 and CD8 into two populations. Clones were sequenced by immunoSEQ multiplex PCR, and TCRdb holds only the in-frame ones, with some missing. Of 85,000 to 130,000 clones in the sample, approximately 78% are singletons; the top ten hold about 1%. This CDR3 is 15 amino acids long. Germline assignment: CDR1 LNHNV and CDR2 YYDKDF (reference sequence). Losses at the gene ends were 1 base for V and 3 bases for J; bases not matched to a gene: 2. This sequence was found in a human donor who received a liver transplant. The chain is built from TRBV15 and TRBJ1-1; TRBD1 agrees at 10 bases. Sequencing was performed on CD4+ T cells from blood, taken before liver transplant. The CDR3 is CATSRGGTGDTEAFF. The DNA of the CDR3 is TGTGCCACCAGCAGAGGTGGGACAGGGGACACTGAAGCTTTCTTT.